The 25 T cell receptor beta chains below come from one sample, sequenced in a study of cytomegalovirus exposure and HLA in healthy donors. Vbeta (60) and Jbeta (13) primers were used in the PCR. Clones were sequenced by immunoSEQ multiplex PCR, and TCRdb holds only the in-frame ones, with some missing. The data show about 89,000 clones, less than 85% seen once. Specimen: PBMCs. These receptors were taken from a male donor in good health and CMV-seronegative.

The chain employs TRBV27 and TRBJ2-7, with 13 positions matching TRBD2. CDR3 length: 15 amino acids. V dropped 5 bases and J dropped 5; count of bases not matched to a gene: 6. CDR1 and CDR2 from the germline V gene are MNHEY and SMNVEV (reference sequence). Written as DNA, the CDR3 is TGTGCCAGCAGTCGAGGACTAGCGGGAGTGCACGAGCAGTACTTC. This codes for CASSRGLAGVHEQYF.

The J gene is TRBJ2-2, the V gene TRBV13; 16 bases line up with TRBD2. The CDR3 length is 19 residues. V was pared by 5 bases and J by 4 bases, with 10 bases of the junction left unmatched. CDR1 PRHDT and CDR2 FYEKMQ come from the germline V gene (reference sequence). The chain's CDR3 is CASSPRGTSGRGGTGELFF. In DNA, the CDR3 is TGTGCCAGCAGCCCACGCGGGACTAGCGGGAGGGGAGGCACCGGGGAGCTGTTTTTT.

The chain combines TRBV7-2 with TRBJ1-5; tentative D call: TRBD1 (5 bases). The CDR3 covers 15 residues. Deletions cut 3 bases from V and 3 bases from J, with 12 bases between. Germline CDR1 reads SGHTA; CDR2 reads FQGNSA. CDR3 sequence reads: CASSFGSRANQPQHF. The CDR3 DNA sequence: TGTGCCAGCAGCTTCGGCAGCAGGGCCAATCAGCCCCAGCATTTT. The entire variable domain, with the rest obtained from reference TRBV7-2 and TRBJ1-5, is as follows: GAGVSQSPSNKVTEKGKDVELRCDPISGHTALYWYRQSLGQGLEFLIYFQGNSAPDKSGLPSDRFSAERTGGSVSTLTIQRTQQEDSAVYLCASSFGSRANQPQHFGDGTRLSIL.

J is TRBJ2-3 and V is TRBV19; 8 bases agree with TRBD2. V was pared by 6 bases and J by 9 bases, with 14 bases of the junction left unmatched. Germline V CDR1 and CDR2: LNHDA, SQIVND (reference sequence). The CDR3 is made up of 15 amino acids. The CDR3 DNA sequence: TGTGCCAGTAGACGACCGGGACTAGACCTCGGGACGCAGTATTTT. Translated, it gives CASRRPGLDLGTQYF.

This clone was seen a handful of times. This sequence joins TRBV6-6 and TRBJ1-5; 9 bases agree with TRBD1. There are 14 residues in the CDR3. CDR1 is MNHNY, CDR2 SVGAGI, per germline (reference sequence). With 7 bases clipped from V and 4 bases from J, the junction kept 5 bases outside the gene matches. The CDR3 DNA is TGTGCCAGCACCGGACAGGGGAGAAATCAGCCCCAGCATTTT. Encoded protein: CASTGQGRNQPQHF.

The chain carries TRBV28 and TRBJ1-1; 7 bases are shared with TRBD1. J gave up 5 bases and V 7 bases, and 16 bases lay outside the gene matches. The CDR3 has 16 amino acids. Germline V CDR1 and CDR2: MDHEN, SYDVKM. The CDR3 loop reads CASISLTGRIRTEAFF. CDR3 nucleotides: TGTGCCAGCATCTCATTGACAGGGAGGATTCGTACTGAAGCTTTCTTT.

This sequence joins TRBV5-1 and TRBJ2-2; D perhaps matches TRBD1 (5 bases). The CDR3 totals 17 residues. Trimming removed 4 bases from V and 5 bases from J, with 21 bases in between. Per germline, CDR1 SGHRS and CDR2 YFSETQ. This CDR3 reads CASSPFPGRAGTGELFF. CDR3 nucleotide sequence: TGCGCCAGCAGCCCCTTTCCCGGCAGGGCAGGAACCGGGGAGCTGTTTTTT.

CDR3 nucleotides: TGTGCCAGCGGATGGGGACTAAGCAATCAGCCCCAGCATTTT. Translation: CASGWGLSNQPQHF. The chain recombines TRBV7-2 with TRBJ1-5; possible D gene TRBD1, 5 bases. With 8 bases removed from V and 1 base from J, the gap between germline ends came to 12 bases. The CDR3 is made up of 14 amino acids. CDR1 SGHTA and CDR2 FQGNSA come from the germline V gene.

This chain connects TRBV9 to TRBJ1-1; tentative D call: TRBD1 (6 bases). CDR3 size: 14 residues. V was shortened by 4 bases and J by 1 base, with 11 bases between the two germline ends. CDR1 and CDR2 (germline): SGDLS, YYNGEE. The DNA for the CDR3 is TGTGCCAGCAGCATACGACAGGCGAACACTGAAGCTTTCTTT. Translated, it gives CASSIRQANTEAFF. Based on the CDR3 plus reference TRBV9 and TRBJ1-1, the full variable domain is DSGVTQTPKHLITATGQRVTLRCSPRSGDLSVYWYQQSLDQGLQFLIQYYNGEERAKGNILERFSAQQFPDLHSELNLSSLELGDSALYFCASSIRQANTEAFFGQGTRLTVV.

As DNA, the CDR3 is TGCGCCAGCGGAGGGACAGGTGAAAAACTGTTTTTT. Amino acid sequence: CASGGTGEKLFF. The chain recombines TRBV10-2 with TRBJ1-4; 8 bases are a match to TRBD1. The CDR3 is 12 amino acids. CDR1 WSHSY and CDR2 SAAADI come from the germline V gene. Trimming cost V 8 bases and J 7 bases; bases outside gene matches: 3.

This chain connects TRBV29-1 to TRBJ1-2; no definite D call. Germline V CDR1 and CDR2: SQVTM, ANQGSEA. This CDR3 contains 14 residues. The V gene lost 7 bases and the J gene lost 4 bases, with 19 bases spanning the gap. CDR3 coding DNA: TGCAGCGCCTCGGCGGAGAGCCGGGGCTATGGCTACACCTTC. This translates into CSASAESRGYGYTF.

V is TRBV9 and J is TRBJ2-5; weak D call: TRBD1 (6 bases). The assigned J gene may be wrong: the sequence end matches TRBJ2-7 better. The CDR3 loop spans 16 amino acids. Per the germline V gene, CDR1 is SGDLS and CDR2 is YYNGEE. The CDR3: CASSPTPQGILDEQYF. The CDR3 DNA sequence: TGTGCCAGCAGCCCAACCCCCCAGGGGATTCTAGACGAGCAGTACTTC.

The rearrangement joins TRBV29-1 to TRBJ2-7; 8 nucleotides match TRBD1. V shed 1 base, J shed 2 bases, and the junction held 4 bases outside the gene matches. The CDR3 has 14 residues. The V gene's germline CDR1 is SQVTM and CDR2 ANQGSEA. The CDR3 sequence is CSVEGDRWPYEQYF. The CDR3 coding sequence is TGCAGCGTTGAAGGGGACAGGTGGCCCTACGAGCAGTACTTC.

The rearrangement joins TRBV5-1 to TRBJ2-3; 11 bases fit TRBD2. V dropped 6 bases and J dropped 3; count of bases not matched to a gene: 6. This CDR3 has 15 residues. Looked up from germline, CDR1 is SGHRS and CDR2 is YFSETQ. The CDR3 is CASNTGTSGTDTQYF. As DNA, the CDR3 is TGCGCCAGCAATACCGGGACTAGCGGAACAGATACGCAGTATTTT. Filled out from reference TRBV5-1 and TRBJ2-3, the complete variable domain reads KAGVTQTPRYLIKTRGQQVTLSCSPISGHRSVSWYQQTPGQGLQFLFEYFSETQRNKGNFPGRFSGRQFSNSRSEMNVSTLELGDSALYLCASNTGTSGTDTQYFGPGTRLTVL.

The V call is TRBV10-3, the J call TRBJ1-4; D is ambiguous. The CDR3 is 15 residues long. Germline values: CDR1 ENHRY, CDR2 SYGVKD. Trimming pared 0 bases from V and 5 bases from J, leaving 10 bases between. In DNA, the CDR3 is TGTGCCATCAGTGAGTCGGCGGAGCTAAATGAAAAACTGTTTTTT. It translates to CAISESAELNEKLFF.

This clone appeared once. The chain joins TRBV28 to TRBJ1-1; no clear D gene. Trimming left V 6 bases short and J 1 base short, with 3 bases between. The CDR3 loop spans 11 amino acids. Germline V gives CDR1 MDHEN, CDR2 SYDVKM. CDR3 sequence (DNA): TGTGCCAGCAGCCGGAACACTGAAGCTTTCTTT. Its translation: CASSRNTEAFF.

There are a few counts of this clone. The gene calls are TRBV19 and TRBJ2-2; TRBD2 agrees at 12 bases. The ends lost 4 bases at V and 5 bases at J; junction bases unmatched: 17. Germline CDR1 is LNHDA and CDR2 is SQIVND (reference sequence). The CDR3 runs 20 residues. This CDR3 reads CASSKVISPSGRADTGELFF. CDR3 DNA: TGTGCCAGTAGTAAAGTGATTTCTCCTAGCGGGAGGGCGGATACCGGGGAGCTGTTTTTT.

The chain employs TRBV30 and TRBJ2-5; no clear D. The V gene lost 0 bases and the J gene lost 12 bases, with 11 bases spanning the gap. Germline CDR1 and CDR2: GTSNPN and SVGIG (reference sequence). This CDR3 contains 11 residues. The CDR3 protein is CAWSVAGPEYF. CDR3 nucleotides: TGTGCCTGGAGTGTAGCTGGGCCGGAGTACTTC. Full variable domain (rest looked up from reference TRBV30 and TRBJ2-5): SQTIHQWPATLVQPVGSPLSLECTVEGTSNPNLYWYRQAAGRGLQLLFYSVGIGQISSEVPQNLSASRPQDRQFILSSKKLLLSDSGFYLCAWSVAGPEYFGPGTRLLVL.

The rearrangement joins TRBV28 to TRBJ2-7, with D tentatively TRBD1 (6 bases). Germline CDR1 is MDHEN and CDR2 is SYDVKM. The CDR3 length is 19 residues. Trimming shortened V by 4 bases and J by 0 bases, and 25 bases separated the two germline ends. The CDR3 sequence is CASSSLTGIRQRSSYEQYF. CDR3 sequence (DNA): TGTGCCAGCAGTTCCTTAACAGGGATTCGGCAGCGGAGCTCCTACGAGCAGTACTTC.

The CDR3 DNA reads as TGCGCCAGCAGCCCGGGACAGCCCACAGATACGCAGTATTTT. This translates into CASSPGQPTDTQYF. The rearrangement uses TRBV5-1 and TRBJ2-3; TRBD1 matches at 7 bases. With 4 bases clipped from V and 2 bases from J, the junction kept 4 bases outside the gene matches. The CDR3 consists of 14 residues. CDR1 is SGHRS and CDR2 is YFSETQ in the germline V gene.

This chain uses TRBV6-1 with TRBJ2-7; tentative D call: TRBD2 (7 bases). The CDR3 has 15 residues. Per the germline V gene, CDR1 is MNHNS and CDR2 is SASEGT. Trimming pared 2 bases from V and 3 bases from J, leaving 14 bases between. As DNA, the CDR3 is TGTGCCAGCAGTGAATTTCGGGGGGCGGGCTACGAGCAGTACTTC. Protein product: CASSEFRGAGYEQYF.

The CDR3 protein is CASRETGGTSYEQYF. The CDR3 coding sequence is TGTGCCAGCAGAGAGACAGGGGGGACCTCCTACGAGCAGTACTTC. The V call is TRBV6-5, the J call TRBJ2-7; 9 nucleotides line up with TRBD1. V shed 6 bases, J shed 0 bases, and the junction held 6 bases outside the gene matches. This CDR3 comprises 15 residues. CDR1 and CDR2 from the germline V gene are MNHEY and SVGAGI.

The chain couples TRBV27 to TRBJ1-4, with D possibly TRBD1 on 6 matching bases. The CDR3 covers 15 residues. V shed 4 bases and J shed 6 bases, with 15 bases lying between them. Germline values: CDR1 MNHEY, CDR2 SMNVEV (reference sequence). For the CDR3, the DNA is TGTGCCAGCAGTTCCACAGGGAGTGGGGATGAAAAACTGTTTTTT. The encoded protein is CASSSTGSGDEKLFF.

The CDR3 DNA reads as TGTGCCAGCAGCTTAGGACGGGTCTCTGGGGCCAACGTCCTGACTTTC. Translated: CASSLGRVSGANVLTF. The chain uses TRBV7-9 and TRBJ2-6; D is unclear. CDR3 length equals 16 residues. Trimming cost V 1 base and J 0 bases, with 7 bases left between them. Germline assignment: CDR1 SEHNR and CDR2 FQNEAQ (reference sequence).

The chain links TRBV30 to TRBJ1-6; 7 bases agree with TRBD1. From germline, CDR1 is GTSNPN and CDR2 SVGIG (reference sequence). J gave up 10 bases and V 3 bases, and 3 bases lay outside the gene matches. This CDR3 comprises 12 residues. The CDR3 DNA follows: TGTGCCTGGAGACGGGACAGCTCACCCCTCCACTTT. Protein product: CAWRRDSSPLHF.